This T cell receptor beta chain was sequenced during a study of T cell responses to AZD1222 COVID-19 vaccine. Study-level results: White British people made up most donors, females outnumbered males, and clonal diversity was possibly underestimated.

TCRdb keeps only in-frame clones here, not all; method: immunoSEQ multiplex PCR. The sample has about 24,000 clones; about 86% are singletons. The CDR3 is 16 residues long. The germline CDR1 and CDR2 sequences are ENHRY and SYGVKD. The V and J ends lost 4 bases and 5 bases respectively, with 15 bases between them. On this clone: Its antigen is currently unknown.

The material sequenced was peripheral blood, taken 28 days after the second AZD1222 dose. The receptor was derived from an adult who received the AZD1222 COVID-19 vaccine. The chain has TRBV10-3 and TRBJ1-6; D is possibly TRBD1 (5 bases). CDR3 sequence reads: CAISGPRGLDNSPLHF. In DNA form, the CDR3 reads TGTGCCATCAGTGGTCCGCGGGGGTTAGATAATTCACCCCTCCACTTT.